Shown below are 29 T cell receptor beta chains from a single sample sequenced in a study of beta chain features in type 1 diabetes. cDNA synthesis used the whole RNA isolate, giving expressed TCRB sequences. Measured with immunoSEQ multiplex PCR; TCRdb has only the in-frame clones, and not every one. The data show 120,000 to 150,000 clones, about 51% seen once. Sequencing was performed on Tregs from blood. The receptors originated from a man between 18 and 35 years old in good health.

This rearrangement joins TRBV10-3 to TRBJ2-7; possible D gene TRBD1, 5 bases. There are 12 residues in the CDR3. Germline CDR1 reads ENHRY; CDR2 reads SYGVKD. Trimming cost V 4 bases and J 3 bases, with 7 bases left between them. The CDR3 sequence is CAISGQSYEQYF. Here the CDR3 DNA reads TGTGCCATCAGTGGACAGAGCTACGAGCAGTACTTC.

This clone was observed a few times. The gene calls are TRBV11-1 and TRBJ2-7; D is perhaps TRBD2 (6 bases). The CDR3 is made up of 14 amino acids. V was pared by 6 bases and J by 0 bases, with 12 bases between. In germline, CDR1 is SGHAT, CDR2 FQDESV (reference sequence). In DNA form, the CDR3 reads TGTGCCAGCAGTCTTGGGGGGAGCTCCTACGAGCAGTACTTC. Translation: CASSLGGSSYEQYF.

The chain recombines TRBV28 with TRBJ1-5; D gene ambiguous. Trimming took off 3 bases at V and 3 bases at J, with 9 bases between the two ends. Germline values: CDR1 MDHEN, CDR2 SYDVKM. The CDR3 length is 14 residues. CDR3 region: CASSLRANNQPQHF. Here the CDR3 DNA reads TGTGCCAGCAGTTTGCGGGCTAACAATCAGCCCCAGCATTTT.

This clone has more than one count but fewer than ten. Its ends do not fully match the called genes, so a read error is possible. The V and J genes are TRBV30 and TRBJ1-2; a weak D match, TRBD1 (6 bases). The CDR3 is 11 residues long. From germline, CDR1 is GTSNPN and CDR2 SVGIG (reference sequence). CDR3 bases: TGTGCCTGGAGTGTTGGACAGCACTTCTACTTC. This codes for CAWSVGQHFYF.

The chain recombines TRBV28 with TRBJ1-5; maybe TRBD1 (6 bases). CDR1 is MDHEN and CDR2 is SYDVKM in the germline V gene. The CDR3 is made up of 14 amino acids. V was cut by 6 bases and J by 2 bases, with 11 bases left in between. The CDR3 loop is CASRQQGGNQPQHF. In nucleotides, the CDR3 is TGTGCCAGCAGGCAACAGGGCGGCAATCAGCCCCAGCATTTT.

The chain has TRBV6-5 and TRBJ1-1; TRBD1 might be the D (6 bases). The CDR3 totals 14 residues. In germline, CDR1 is MNHEY, CDR2 SVGAGI. Trimming removed 9 bases from V and 0 bases from J, with 14 bases in between. The CDR3 spells CASKPGVLNTEAFF. The CDR3 DNA reads as TGTGCCAGTAAACCAGGGGTATTGAACACTGAAGCTTTCTTT.

The chain joins TRBV5-4 to TRBJ2-1; D perhaps matches TRBD2 (6 bases). Germline lookup yields CDR1 SGHNT and CDR2 YYREEE (reference sequence). The CDR3 consists of 14 residues. V gave up 4 bases and J gave up 7 bases, with 15 bases separating them. The DNA of the CDR3 is TGTGCCAGCAGCCCGGGACTGCCGGGGAATGAGCAGTTCTTC. This sequence encodes CASSPGLPGNEQFF.

The rearrangement links TRBV7-9 to TRBJ2-1; D is possibly TRBD1 (6 bases). This CDR3 comprises 15 residues. V lost 5 bases, J lost 2 bases, and 13 bases lay in between. Per the germline V gene, CDR1 is SEHNR and CDR2 is FQNEAQ (reference sequence). CDR3 loop: CASSNTRTAYNEQFF. CDR3 in DNA: TGTGCCAGCAGCAACACAAGGACAGCCTACAATGAGCAGTTCTTC.

In its sample, this clone was seen a few times. The chain joins TRBV7-3 to TRBJ2-5, with D perhaps matching TRBD1 (5 bases). Trimming shortened V by 1 base and J by 1 base, and 10 bases separated the two germline ends. Germline CDR1 is SGHTA and CDR2 is FQGTGA. CDR3 length: 15 residues. CDR3 bases: TGTGCCAGCAGCTTAATAGGGGTTACCCAAGAGACCCAGTACTTC. Protein: CASSLIGVTQETQYF.

V usage is TRBV2 and J usage is TRBJ2-5, with D unresolved. The CDR3 extends over 11 amino acids. Per the germline V gene, CDR1 is SNHLY and CDR2 is FYNNEI. Trimming removed 7 bases at V and 4 bases at J, with 7 bases between. CDR3 DNA: TGTGCCAGCAAACAGTTAGAGACCCAGTACTTC. Translating it yields CASKQLETQYF.

The CDR3 loop reads CAWSTRRAGYGYTF. DNA of the CDR3: TGTGCCTGGAGTACGAGGAGAGCGGGCTATGGCTACACCTTC. This chain links TRBV30 with TRBJ1-2; D gene ambiguous. This CDR3 is 14 amino acids long. Deletions cut 2 bases from V and 4 bases from J, with 14 bases between. CDR1 GTSNPN and CDR2 SVGIG come from the germline V gene (reference sequence).

The gene calls are TRBV5-1 and TRBJ1-2; maybe TRBD1 (5 bases). Germline loops: CDR1 SGHRS, CDR2 YFSETQ. The CDR3 runs 16 residues. Trimming took 0 bases from V and 0 from J, leaving 12 bases between them. The CDR3 DNA sequence: TGCGCCAGCAGCTTGGTAAGGGGCAGAACTAACTATGGCTACACCTTC. It translates to CASSLVRGRTNYGYTF.

A few counts support this clone. The V gene is TRBV7-9, the J gene TRBJ2-3; no reliable D call. The CDR3 totals 11 residues. The V gene's germline CDR1 is SEHNR and CDR2 FQNEAQ (reference sequence). Trimming removed 5 bases from V and 4 bases from J, with 4 bases in between. The CDR3 nucleotides read TGTGCCAGCAGCCGCGCAGATACGCAGTATTTT. It translates to CASSRADTQYF. The full variable domain, with the rest looked up from reference TRBV7-9 and TRBJ2-3, is DTGVSQNPRHKITKRGQNVTFRCDPISEHNRLYWYRQTLGQGPEFLTYFQNEAQLEKSRLLSDRFSAERPKGSFSTLEIQRTEQGDSAMYLCASSRADTQYFGPGTRLTVL.

The rearrangement links TRBV27 to TRBJ2-3; no clear D gene. There are 12 residues in the CDR3. Germline loops: CDR1 MNHEY, CDR2 SMNVEV (reference sequence). V was clipped by 6 bases and J by 2 bases, with 6 bases between them. This CDR3 reads CASSKLTDTQYF. The CDR3 nucleotides are TGTGCCAGCAGCAAACTCACAGATACGCAGTATTTT.

The chain has TRBV7-2 and TRBJ2-7; the D is unclear. The V gene lost 3 bases and the J gene lost 0 bases, with 9 bases spanning the gap. This CDR3 has 14 residues. Germline CDR1 is SGHTA and CDR2 is FQGNSA. The CDR3 coding sequence is TGTGCCAGCAGCTTTAACAGTATCTCCTACGAGCAGTACTTC. Its translation is CASSFNSISYEQYF. The full variable domain, in which reference TRBV7-2 and TRBJ2-7 provide the parts outside the CDR3, is GAGVSQSPSNKVTEKGKDVELRCDPISGHTALYWYRQSLGQGLEFLIYFQGNSAPDKSGLPSDRFSAERTGGSVSTLTIQRTQQEDSAVYLCASSFNSISYEQYFGPGTRLTVT.

This clone has just one count. The chain links TRBV18 to TRBJ2-1; D may be TRBD1 (5 bases). Germline V CDR1 and CDR2: KGHSH, LQKENI. The CDR3 length is 14 residues. Trimming took off 4 bases at V and 4 bases at J, with 11 bases between the two ends. This chain's CDR3 is CASSRSTAYNEQFF. In DNA form, the CDR3 reads TGTGCCAGCTCACGATCGACAGCTTACAATGAGCAGTTCTTC. Based on the CDR3 plus reference TRBV18 and TRBJ2-1, the full variable domain is NAGVMQNPRHLVRRRGQEARLRCSPMKGHSHVYWYRQLPEEGLKFMVYLQKENIIDESGMPKERFSAEFPKEGPSILRIQQVVRGDSAAYFCASSRSTAYNEQFFGPGTRLTVL.

The CDR3 nucleotides are TGTGCCAGTAGGCGGACGAAAACTAGCGGGAGGCTATACAATGAGCAGTTCTTC. It codes for CASRRTKTSGRLYNEQFF. The rearrangement uses TRBV19 and TRBJ2-1; 12 nucleotides line up with TRBD2. The length of the CDR3 is 18 residues. The germline CDR1 and CDR2 sequences are LNHDA and SQIVND (reference sequence). V lost 6 bases to trimming and J lost 4 bases; unmatched junction nucleotides: 13.

The chain combines TRBV5-4 with TRBJ1-3, with TRBD1 matching 8 bases. J gave up 0 bases and V 0 bases, and 2 bases lay outside the gene matches. Germline loops: CDR1 SGHNT, CDR2 YYREEE (reference sequence). The CDR3 length is 16 residues. This CDR3 reads CASSLGGTGSGNTIYF. CDR3 nucleotide sequence: TGTGCCAGCAGCTTGGGAGGGACAGGCTCTGGAAACACCATATATTTT. Full variable domain (remainder filled in from reference TRBV5-4 and TRBJ1-3): ETGVTQSPTHLIKTRGQQVTLRCSSQSGHNTVSWYQQALGQGPQFIFQYYREEENGRGNFPPRFSGLQFPNYSSELNVNALELDDSALYLCASSLGGTGSGNTIYFGEGSWLTVV.

This sequence joins TRBV7-9 and TRBJ1-3; no firm D call. This CDR3 contains 12 residues. Looked up from germline, CDR1 is SEHNR and CDR2 is FQNEAQ (reference sequence). Trimming stripped 4 bases from V and 4 bases from J, with 5 bases between. CDR3 bases: TGTGCCAGCAGCTCGCAGGGAAACACCATATATTTT. It is translated as CASSSQGNTIYF. Variable domain in full (rest from reference TRBV7-9 and TRBJ1-3): DTGVSQNPRHKITKRGQNVTFRCDPISEHNRLYWYRQTLGQGPEFLTYFQNEAQLEKSRLLSDRFSAERPKGSFSTLEIQRTEQGDSAMYLCASSSQGNTIYFGEGSWLTVV.

This chain connects TRBV28 to TRBJ2-7, with 11 bases lining up with TRBD1. J lost 3 bases, V lost 4 bases, and 11 bases had no gene match. This CDR3 has 17 residues. CDR1 and CDR2 (germline): MDHEN, SYDVKM. The CDR3 DNA reads TGTGCCAGCAGTTCGACCGGGACAGGGGGATTTTTCTACGAGCAGTACTTC. Amino acid sequence: CASSSTGTGGFFYEQYF. Full variable domain (remainder filled in from reference TRBV28 and TRBJ2-7): DVKVTQSSRYLVKRTGEKVFLECVQDMDHENMFWYRQDPGLGLRLIYFSYDVKMKEKGDIPEGYSVSREKKERFSLILESASTNQTSMYLCASSSTGTGGFFYEQYFGPGTRLTVT.

The chain couples TRBV6-4 to TRBJ1-1; D unresolved. In germline, CDR1 is MRHNA, CDR2 SNTAGT. Trimming removed 4 bases from V and 3 bases from J, with 9 bases in between. The CDR3 is 13 residues long. The CDR3 region has the DNA TGTGCCAGCAGTGCCTACAGAGACACTGAAGCTTTCTTT. Translated: CASSAYRDTEAFF.

Only a few counts were recorded for this clone. The rearrangement uses TRBV5-1 and TRBJ2-1; 7 bases align to TRBD2. The J segment lost 3 bases and the V segment lost 1 base, leaving 4 bases of the junction unmatched. The CDR3 is 15 residues long. Germline lookup yields CDR1 SGHRS and CDR2 YFSETQ. The CDR3 sequence is CASSLRRGNYNEQFF. CDR3 in DNA: TGCGCCAGCAGCTTGCGGCGGGGGAACTACAATGAGCAGTTCTTC.

This clone was seen only a few times. The chain couples TRBV7-3 to TRBJ2-5; 8 bases are shared with TRBD1. CDR1 and CDR2 (germline): SGHTA, FQGTGA. CDR3 size: 13 residues. Trimming cost V 5 bases and J 4 bases; bases outside gene matches: 3. DNA of the CDR3: TGTGCCAGCAGCGGACAGGGTGGAGAGACCCAGTACTTC. Amino acid sequence: CASSGQGGETQYF.

In this sample, this clone turned up a few times. The V and J genes are TRBV5-1 and TRBJ1-1; D gene uncertain. In germline, CDR1 is SGHRS, CDR2 YFSETQ. The length of the CDR3 is 17 residues. V was pared by 0 bases and J by 3 bases, with 18 bases between. The CDR3 protein is CASSLDRRSLRHTEAFF. In nucleotides, the CDR3 is TGCGCCAGCAGCTTGGATCGACGGTCACTGAGGCACACTGAAGCTTTCTTT.

The gene calls are TRBV4-2 and TRBJ1-2; D possibly corresponds to TRBD1 (5 bases). Trimming removed 0 bases at V and 5 bases at J, with 10 bases between. The CDR3 loop spans 14 amino acids. Germline V CDR1 and CDR2: LGHNA, YNFKEQ. The CDR3 here is CASSQDARAYGYTF. In nucleotides, the CDR3 is TGTGCCAGCAGCCAAGATGCCAGGGCTTATGGCTACACCTTC.

This chain joins TRBV5-1 and TRBJ2-1; 10 bases align to TRBD2. The CDR3 runs 19 residues. From germline, CDR1 is SGHRS and CDR2 YFSETQ. Germline trimming cut 4 bases from V and 0 bases from J; bases unmatched to any gene: 13. As DNA, the CDR3 is TGCGCCAGCAGCGAACAAGTTTGGACTAGCGGCCCCTCCTACAATGAGCAGTTCTTC. Protein: CASSEQVWTSGPSYNEQFF.

The chain joins TRBV7-3 to TRBJ2-3; 11 positions match TRBD2. CDR1 is SGHTA, CDR2 FQGTGA, per germline. There are 15 residues in the CDR3. With V trimmed by 5 bases and J by 6 bases, 7 bases remained unmatched. The CDR3 loop reads CASSLASGRHDTQYF. CDR3 sequence (DNA): TGTGCCAGCAGCCTGGCTAGCGGGAGGCACGATACGCAGTATTTT.

The chain links TRBV4-2 to TRBJ1-2, with 9 bases lining up with TRBD1. The germline gives CDR1 LGHNA, CDR2 YNFKEQ. Trimming removed 5 bases from V and 4 bases from J; junction bases left unmatched: 5. The CDR3 spans 14 residues. The CDR3 coding sequence is TGTGCCAGCAGCTCAACAGGGGGCGTCTATGGCTACACCTTC. The encoded protein is CASSSTGGVYGYTF.

The J gene is TRBJ2-1, the V gene TRBV11-2; TRBD2 agrees at 7 bases. The CDR3 is 15 amino acids. Germline CDR1 reads SGHAT; CDR2 reads FQNNGV. V dropped 1 base and J dropped 3; count of bases not matched to a gene: 3. The DNA of the CDR3 is TGTGCCAGCAGCTTAGCCACTAGCGACTACAATGAGCAGTTCTTC. Its protein is CASSLATSDYNEQFF.